This T cell receptor (beta chain) was sequenced during a study of PD-1 blockade in mismatch repair-deficient tumors. Measured with immunoSEQ multiplex PCR; TCRdb has only the in-frame clones, and not every one. The sample holds some 130,000 clones, about nine tenths seen once. The V gene lost 7 bases and the J gene lost 5 bases, with 22 bases spanning the gap. This CDR3 is 16 amino acids long. Germline V lookup: CDR1 SNHLY, CDR2 FYNNEI. The specimen comprised peripheral blood, sampled almost 74 weeks after starting pembrolizumab. The clonotype originates from an adult with mismatch repair-deficient cancer. This rearrangement joins TRBV2 to TRBJ2-3, with a possible D match to TRBD2 (5 bases). Written as DNA, the CDR3 is TGTGCCAGCATCCCCCTGAATCGATCCCGGGGAGATACGCAGTATTTT. Translating gives CASIPLNRSRGDTQYF.